This T cell receptor (beta chain) was found in a study of cytomegalovirus exposure and HLA in healthy donors. The PCR used 60 Vbeta and 13 Jbeta primers. Some clones are missing from TCRdb's copy, which holds only in-frame ones; the method was immunoSEQ multiplex PCR. The sample has 45,000 to 55,000 clones. The CDR3 consists of 14 residues. CDR1 SGHTA and CDR2 FQGNSA come from the germline V gene. V lost 3 bases to trimming and J lost 2 bases; unmatched junction nucleotides: 4. The sample comprised PBMCs. The rearrangement links TRBV7-2 to TRBJ2-7; TRBD2 matches at 7 bases. The sequence was obtained from a woman between 45 and 65 years old in good health and CMV-seropositive. The CDR3 here is CASSLGGIAYEQYF. The CDR3 nucleotides read TGTGCCAGCAGCTTGGGAGGGATCGCCTACGAGCAGTACTTC.